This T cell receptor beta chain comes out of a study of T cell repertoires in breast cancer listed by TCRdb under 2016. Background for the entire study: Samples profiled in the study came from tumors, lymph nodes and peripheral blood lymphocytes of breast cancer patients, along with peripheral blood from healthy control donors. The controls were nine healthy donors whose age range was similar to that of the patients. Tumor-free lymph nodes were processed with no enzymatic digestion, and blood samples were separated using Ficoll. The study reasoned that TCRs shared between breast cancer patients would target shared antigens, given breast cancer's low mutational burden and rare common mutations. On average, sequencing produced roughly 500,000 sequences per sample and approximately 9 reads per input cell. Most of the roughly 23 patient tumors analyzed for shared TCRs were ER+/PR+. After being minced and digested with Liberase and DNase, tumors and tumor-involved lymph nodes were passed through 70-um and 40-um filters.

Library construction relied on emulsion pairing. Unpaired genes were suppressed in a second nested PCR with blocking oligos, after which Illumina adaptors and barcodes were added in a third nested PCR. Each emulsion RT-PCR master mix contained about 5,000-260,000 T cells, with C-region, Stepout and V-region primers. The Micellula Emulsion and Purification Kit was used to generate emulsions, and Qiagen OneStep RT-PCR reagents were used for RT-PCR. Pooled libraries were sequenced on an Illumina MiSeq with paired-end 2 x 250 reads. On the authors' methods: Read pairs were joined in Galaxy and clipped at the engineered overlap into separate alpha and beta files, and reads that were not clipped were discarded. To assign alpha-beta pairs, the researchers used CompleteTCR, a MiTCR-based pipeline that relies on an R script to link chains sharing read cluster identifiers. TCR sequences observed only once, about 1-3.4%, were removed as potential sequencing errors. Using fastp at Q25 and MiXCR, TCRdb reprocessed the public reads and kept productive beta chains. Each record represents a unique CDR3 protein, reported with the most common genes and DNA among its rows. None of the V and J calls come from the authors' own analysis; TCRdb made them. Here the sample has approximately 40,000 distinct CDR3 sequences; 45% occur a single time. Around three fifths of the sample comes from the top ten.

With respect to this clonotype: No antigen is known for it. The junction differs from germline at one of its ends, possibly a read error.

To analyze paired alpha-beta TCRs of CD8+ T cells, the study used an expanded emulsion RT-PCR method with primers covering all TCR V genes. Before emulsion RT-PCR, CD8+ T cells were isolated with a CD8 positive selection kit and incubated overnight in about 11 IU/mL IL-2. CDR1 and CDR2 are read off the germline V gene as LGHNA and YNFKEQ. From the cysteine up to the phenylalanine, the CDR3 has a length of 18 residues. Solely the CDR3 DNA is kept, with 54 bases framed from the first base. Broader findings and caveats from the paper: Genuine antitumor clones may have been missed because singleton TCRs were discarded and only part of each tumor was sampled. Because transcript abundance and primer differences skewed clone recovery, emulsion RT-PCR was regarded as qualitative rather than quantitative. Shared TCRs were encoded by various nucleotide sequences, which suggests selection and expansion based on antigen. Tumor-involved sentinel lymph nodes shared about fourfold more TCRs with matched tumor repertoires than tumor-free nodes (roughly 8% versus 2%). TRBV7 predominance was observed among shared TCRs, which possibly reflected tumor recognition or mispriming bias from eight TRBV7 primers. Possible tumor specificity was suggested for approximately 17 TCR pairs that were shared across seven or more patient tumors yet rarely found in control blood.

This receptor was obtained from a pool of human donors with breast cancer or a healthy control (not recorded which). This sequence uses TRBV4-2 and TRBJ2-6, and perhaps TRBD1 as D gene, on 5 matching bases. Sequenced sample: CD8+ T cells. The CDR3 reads CASSRGEADNSGASVLTF. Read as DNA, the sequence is TGTGCCAGCAGCCGCGGAGAAGCCGACAACTCTGGGGCCAGCGTCCTGACTTTC.